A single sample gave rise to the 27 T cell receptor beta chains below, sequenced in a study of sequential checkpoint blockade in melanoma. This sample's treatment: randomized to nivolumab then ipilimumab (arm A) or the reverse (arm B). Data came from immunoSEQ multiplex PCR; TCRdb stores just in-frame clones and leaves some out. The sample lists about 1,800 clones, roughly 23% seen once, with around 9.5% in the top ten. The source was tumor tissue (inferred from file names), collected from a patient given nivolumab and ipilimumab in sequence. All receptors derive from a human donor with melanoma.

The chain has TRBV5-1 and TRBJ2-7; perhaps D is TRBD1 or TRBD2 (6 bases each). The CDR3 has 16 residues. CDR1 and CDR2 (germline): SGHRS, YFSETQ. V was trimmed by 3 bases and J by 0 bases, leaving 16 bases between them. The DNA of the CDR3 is TGCGCCAGCAGCTGGGACTGGGACACAGACTCCTACGAGCAGTACTTC. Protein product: CASSWDWDTDSYEQYF.

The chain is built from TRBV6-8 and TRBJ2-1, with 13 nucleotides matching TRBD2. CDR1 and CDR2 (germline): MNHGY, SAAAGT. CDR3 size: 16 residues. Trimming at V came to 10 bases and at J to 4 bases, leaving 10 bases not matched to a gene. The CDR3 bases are TGTGCCATCAGAGGACTAGCGGGGGCGAATTACAATGAGCAGTTCTTC. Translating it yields CAIRGLAGANYNEQFF.

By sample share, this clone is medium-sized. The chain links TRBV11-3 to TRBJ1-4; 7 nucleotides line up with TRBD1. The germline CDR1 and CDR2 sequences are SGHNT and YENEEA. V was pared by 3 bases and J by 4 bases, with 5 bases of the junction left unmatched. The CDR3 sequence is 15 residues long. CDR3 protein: CASSLGQSLNEKLFF. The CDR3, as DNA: TGTGCCAGCAGCTTGGGACAGAGCCTTAATGAAAAACTGTTTTTT.

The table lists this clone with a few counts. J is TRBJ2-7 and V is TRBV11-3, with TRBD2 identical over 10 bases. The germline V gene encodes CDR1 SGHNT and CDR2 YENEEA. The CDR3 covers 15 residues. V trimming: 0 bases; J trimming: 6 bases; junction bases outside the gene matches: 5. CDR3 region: CASSLDWASGGEQYF. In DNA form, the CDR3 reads TGTGCCAGCAGCTTAGATTGGGCTAGCGGGGGCGAGCAGTACTTC. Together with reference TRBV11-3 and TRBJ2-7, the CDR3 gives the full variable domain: EAGVVQSPRYKIIEKKQPVAFWCNPISGHNTLYWYLQNLGQGPELLIRYENEEAVDDSQLPKDRFSAERLKGVDSTLKIQPAELGDSAVYLCASSLDWASGGEQYFGPGTRLTVT.

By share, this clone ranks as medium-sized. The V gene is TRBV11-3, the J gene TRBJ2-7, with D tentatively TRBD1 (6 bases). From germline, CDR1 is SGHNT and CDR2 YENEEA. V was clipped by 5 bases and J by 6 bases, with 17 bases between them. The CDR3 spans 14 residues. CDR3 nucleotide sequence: TGTGCCAGCAGCCCGGGGCCAGGGGTGGTCGAGCAGTACTTC. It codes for CASSPGPGVVEQYF. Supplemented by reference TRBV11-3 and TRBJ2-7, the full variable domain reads EAGVVQSPRYKIIEKKQPVAFWCNPISGHNTLYWYLQNLGQGPELLIRYENEEAVDDSQLPKDRFSAERLKGVDSTLKIQPAELGDSAVYLCASSPGPGVVEQYFGPGTRLTVT.

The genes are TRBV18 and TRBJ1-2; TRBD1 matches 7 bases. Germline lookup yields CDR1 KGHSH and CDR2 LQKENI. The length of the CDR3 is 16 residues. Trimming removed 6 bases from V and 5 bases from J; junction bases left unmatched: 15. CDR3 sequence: CASSVGDRARGYGYTF. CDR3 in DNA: TGTGCCAGCTCGGTAGGGGACAGAGCGAGGGGATATGGCTACACCTTC.

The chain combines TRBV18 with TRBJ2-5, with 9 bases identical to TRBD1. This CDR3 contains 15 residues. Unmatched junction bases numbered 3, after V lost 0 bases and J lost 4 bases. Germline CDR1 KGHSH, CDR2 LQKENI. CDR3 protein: CASSPPNRGRETQYF. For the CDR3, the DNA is TGTGCCAGCTCACCACCGAACAGGGGGCGAGAGACCCAGTACTTC.

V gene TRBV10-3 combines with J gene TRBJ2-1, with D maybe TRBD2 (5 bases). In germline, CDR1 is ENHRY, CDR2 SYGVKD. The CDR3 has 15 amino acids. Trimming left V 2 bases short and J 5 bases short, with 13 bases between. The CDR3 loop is CAISEDYRLNNEQFF. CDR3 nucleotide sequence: TGTGCCATCAGTGAGGACTACCGCCTGAACAATGAGCAGTTCTTC.

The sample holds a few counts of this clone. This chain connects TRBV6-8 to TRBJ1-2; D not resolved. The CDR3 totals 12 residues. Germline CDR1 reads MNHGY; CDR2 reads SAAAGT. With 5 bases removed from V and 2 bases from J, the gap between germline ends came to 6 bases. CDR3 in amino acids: CASSPGNYGYTF. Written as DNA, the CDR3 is TGTGCCAGCAGTCCGGGGAACTATGGCTACACCTTC.

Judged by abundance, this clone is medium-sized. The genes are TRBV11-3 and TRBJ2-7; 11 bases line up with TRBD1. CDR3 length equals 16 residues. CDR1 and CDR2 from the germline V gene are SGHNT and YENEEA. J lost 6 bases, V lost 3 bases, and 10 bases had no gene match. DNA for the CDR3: TGTGCCAGCAGCTTGGTCTCCGGGACAGGGGGATCCGAGCAGTACTTC. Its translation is CASSLVSGTGGSEQYF.

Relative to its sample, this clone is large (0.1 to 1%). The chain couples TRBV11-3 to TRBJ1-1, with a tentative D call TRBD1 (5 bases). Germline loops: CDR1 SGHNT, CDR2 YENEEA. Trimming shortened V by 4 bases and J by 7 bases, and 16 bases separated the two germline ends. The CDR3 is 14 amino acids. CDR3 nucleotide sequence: TGTGCCAGCAGCTGCTCTCTCGGGGGGTGTGAAGCTTTCTTT. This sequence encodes CASSCSLGGCEAFF. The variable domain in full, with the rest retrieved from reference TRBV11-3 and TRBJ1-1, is EAGVVQSPRYKIIEKKQPVAFWCNPISGHNTLYWYLQNLGQGPELLIRYENEEAVDDSQLPKDRFSAERLKGVDSTLKIQPAELGDSAVYLCASSCSLGGCEAFFGQGTRLTVV.

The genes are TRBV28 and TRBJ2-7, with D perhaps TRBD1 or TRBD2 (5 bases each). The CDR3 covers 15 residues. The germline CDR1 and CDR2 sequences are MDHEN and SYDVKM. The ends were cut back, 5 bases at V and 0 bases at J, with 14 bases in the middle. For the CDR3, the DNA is TGTGCCAGCAGTGAATCCGGGACGCTCTCCTACGAGCAGTACTTC. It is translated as CASSESGTLSYEQYF.

CDR3 bases: TGTGCCAGCAGCGTACAAGAATTGATAGCAGATACGCAGTATTTT. Translation gives CASSVQELIADTQYF. The rearrangement links TRBV9 to TRBJ2-3; unclear D gene. This CDR3 region has 15 residues. The V and J ends lost 1 base and 4 bases respectively, with 13 bases between them. Germline CDR1 and CDR2: SGDLS and YYNGEE. Full variable domain (remainder filled in from reference TRBV9 and TRBJ2-3): DSGVTQTPKHLITATGQRVTLRCSPRSGDLSVYWYQQSLDQGLQFLIQYYNGEERAKGNILERFSAQQFPDLHSELNLSSLELGDSALYFCASSVQELIADTQYFGPGTRLTVL.

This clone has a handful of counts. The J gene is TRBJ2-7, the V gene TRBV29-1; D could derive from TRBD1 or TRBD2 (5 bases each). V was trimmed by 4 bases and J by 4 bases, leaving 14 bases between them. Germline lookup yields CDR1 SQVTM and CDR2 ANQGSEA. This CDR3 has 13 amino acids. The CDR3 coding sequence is TGCAGCGTTGGAGAGAGGGCAGGGTACGAGCAGTACTTC. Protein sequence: CSVGERAGYEQYF.

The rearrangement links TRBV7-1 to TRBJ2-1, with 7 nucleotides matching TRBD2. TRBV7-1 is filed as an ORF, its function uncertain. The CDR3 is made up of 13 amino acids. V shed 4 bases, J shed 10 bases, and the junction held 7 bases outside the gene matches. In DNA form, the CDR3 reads TGTGCCAGCAGCTTAAGGGACTACCACGAGCAGTTCTTC. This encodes CASSLRDYHEQFF.

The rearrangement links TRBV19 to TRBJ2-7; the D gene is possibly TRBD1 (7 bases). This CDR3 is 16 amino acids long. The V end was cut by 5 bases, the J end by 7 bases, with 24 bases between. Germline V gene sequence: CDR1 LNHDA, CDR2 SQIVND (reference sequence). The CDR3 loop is CASSRLGGQFTTEQYF. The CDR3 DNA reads TGTGCCAGTAGTCGACTCGGGGGACAGTTTACGACAGAGCAGTACTTC.

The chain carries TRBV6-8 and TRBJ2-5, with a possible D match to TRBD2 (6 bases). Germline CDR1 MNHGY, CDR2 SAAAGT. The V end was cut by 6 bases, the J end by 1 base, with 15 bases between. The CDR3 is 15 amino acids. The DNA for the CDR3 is TGTGCCAGCAGCTTGGGGCTAGCGCCCCAAGAGACCCAGTACTTC. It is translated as CASSLGLAPQETQYF.

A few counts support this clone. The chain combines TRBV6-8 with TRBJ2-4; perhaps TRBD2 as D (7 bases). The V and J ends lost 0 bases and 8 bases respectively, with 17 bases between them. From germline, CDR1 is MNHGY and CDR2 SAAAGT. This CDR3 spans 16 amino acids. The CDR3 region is CASSYSPGGQADIQYF. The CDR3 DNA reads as TGTGCCAGCAGTTACTCGCCCGGGGGGCAGGCGGACATTCAGTACTTC.

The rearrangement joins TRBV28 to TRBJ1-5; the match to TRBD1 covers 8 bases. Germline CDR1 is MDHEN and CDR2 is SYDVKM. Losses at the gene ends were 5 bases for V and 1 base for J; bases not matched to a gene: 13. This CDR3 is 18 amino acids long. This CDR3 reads CASSPEDRVRASNQPQHF. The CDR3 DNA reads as TGTGCCAGCAGTCCAGAGGACAGGGTCAGGGCCAGCAATCAGCCCCAGCATTTT.

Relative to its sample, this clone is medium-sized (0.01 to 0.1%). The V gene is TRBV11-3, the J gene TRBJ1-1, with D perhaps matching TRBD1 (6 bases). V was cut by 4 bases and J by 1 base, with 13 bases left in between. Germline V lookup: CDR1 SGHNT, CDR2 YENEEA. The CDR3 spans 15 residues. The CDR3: CASSYLQGWNTEAFF. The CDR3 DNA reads TGTGCCAGCAGCTACCTACAGGGATGGAACACTGAAGCTTTCTTT.

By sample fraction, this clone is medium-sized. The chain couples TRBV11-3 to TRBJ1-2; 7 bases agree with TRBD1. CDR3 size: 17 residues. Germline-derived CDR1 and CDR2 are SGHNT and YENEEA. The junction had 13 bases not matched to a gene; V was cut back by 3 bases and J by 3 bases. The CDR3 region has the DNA TGTGCCAGCAGCTTGGTTGGCCGACAGGGCGGAGACTATGGCTACACCTTC. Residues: CASSLVGRQGGDYGYTF.

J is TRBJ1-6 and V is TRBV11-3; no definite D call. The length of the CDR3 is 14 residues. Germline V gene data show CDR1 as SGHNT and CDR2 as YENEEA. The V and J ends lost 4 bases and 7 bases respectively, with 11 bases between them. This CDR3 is CASSYLYVNSPLHF. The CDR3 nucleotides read TGTGCCAGCAGCTATTTGTATGTAAATTCACCCCTCCACTTT.

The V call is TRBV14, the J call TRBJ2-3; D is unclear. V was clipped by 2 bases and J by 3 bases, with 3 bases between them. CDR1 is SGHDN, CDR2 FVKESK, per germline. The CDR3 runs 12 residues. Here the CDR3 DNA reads TGTGCCAGCAGCCAAAGGACAGATACGCAGTATTTT. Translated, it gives CASSQRTDTQYF. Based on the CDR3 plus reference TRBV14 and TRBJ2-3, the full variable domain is EAGVTQFPSHSVIEKGQTVTLRCDPISGHDNLYWYRRVMGKEIKFLLHFVKESKQDESGMPNNRFLAERTGGTYSTLKVQPAELEDSGVYFCASSQRTDTQYFGPGTRLTVL.

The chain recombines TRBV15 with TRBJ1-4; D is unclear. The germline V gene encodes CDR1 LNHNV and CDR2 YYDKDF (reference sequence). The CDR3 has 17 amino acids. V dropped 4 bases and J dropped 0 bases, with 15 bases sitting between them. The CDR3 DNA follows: TGTGCCACCAGCACCCGCCGGGCGGGAGCAACTAATGAAAAACTGTTTTTT. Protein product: CATSTRRAGATNEKLFF.

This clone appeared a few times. Here the CDR3 DNA reads TGTGCCAGCAGCGTAGGGGGTGGAAGCACAGATACGCAGTATTTT. Translating gives CASSVGGGSTDTQYF. This chain uses TRBV9 with TRBJ2-3; no clear D gene. Germline CDR1 and CDR2: SGDLS and YYNGEE. This CDR3 region has 15 residues. Trimming stripped 0 bases from V and 0 bases from J, with 8 bases between.

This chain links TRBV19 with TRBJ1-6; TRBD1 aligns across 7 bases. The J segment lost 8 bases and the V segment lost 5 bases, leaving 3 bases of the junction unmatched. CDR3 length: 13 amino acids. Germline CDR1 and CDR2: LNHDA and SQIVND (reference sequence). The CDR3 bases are TGTGCCAGTAGTCGACAGGGTGATTCACCCCTCCACTTT. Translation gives CASSRQGDSPLHF.

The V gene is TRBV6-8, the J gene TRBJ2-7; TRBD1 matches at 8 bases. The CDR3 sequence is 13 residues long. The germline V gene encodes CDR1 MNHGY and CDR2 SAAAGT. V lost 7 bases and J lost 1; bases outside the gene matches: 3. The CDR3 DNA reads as TGTGCCAGCAAAACAGGGGGGTCCTACGAGCAGTACTTC. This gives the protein CASKTGGSYEQYF.